The present TCR beta chain was sequenced within a study of chemoradiotherapy in HPV16-positive cancers. Study summary: A couple of HPV16-positive patients' cells yielded candidate HPV-specific clones and common motifs.

CDR3 size: 14 residues. Trimming removed 0 bases at V and 0 bases at J, with 6 bases between. Germline V gene lookup returns CDR1 SGHVS and CDR2 FNYEAQ. The table came from immunoSEQ multiplex PCR; TCRdb's copy has only in-frame clones and leaves some out. The sample shows tens of thousands of clones, around nine tenths of them seen only once. The TCR originated in a human donor with HPV-associated anogenital cancer. J is TRBJ2-7 and V is TRBV7-6, with D unclear. The sequencing used blood, collected from a patient who underwent chemoradiotherapy. DNA for the CDR3: TGTGCCAGCAGCTTAGCCTATTCCTCCTACGAGCAGTACTTC. It specifies CASSLAYSSYEQYF.